A single sample gave rise to the 4 T cell receptor beta chains below, sequenced in a study of shared clonotypes between healthy human individuals. Naive CD8 cells, CD45RO-negative and positively selected for CCR7, excluded terminally differentiated effector memory CD45RA+ cells. The data were produced by immunoSEQ multiplex PCR, yet TCRdb's version contains in-frame clones alone and is incomplete. The sample comprises 1.5 million to 2.5 million clones, about 95% of which are singletons, and 1% to 1.5% rests with the top ten. The specimen was naive CD8+ T cells sorted from blood. Source of these receptors: a man between 18 and 29 years old in good health.

The rearrangement links TRBV7-9 to TRBJ2-7; no definite D call. CDR1 and CDR2 from the germline V gene are SEHNR and FQNEAQ (reference sequence). V gave up 5 bases and J gave up 3 bases, with 11 bases separating them. CDR3 length equals 13 residues. The CDR3 loop reads CASSPPEHYEQYF. Written as DNA, the CDR3 is TGTGCCAGCAGCCCTCCGGAGCACTACGAGCAGTACTTC.

The chain employs TRBV7-3 and TRBJ1-5; D ambiguous. There are 17 residues in the CDR3. V was shortened by 4 bases and J by 2 bases, with 18 bases between the two germline ends. CDR1 and CDR2 from the germline V gene are SGHTA and FQGTGA. CDR3: CASSYPPGPWGNQPQHF. The CDR3 nucleotides are TGTGCCAGCAGCTACCCCCCGGGCCCCTGGGGCAATCAGCCCCAGCATTTT.

J is TRBJ2-7 and V is TRBV5-1; D call uncertain. Trimming stripped 3 bases from V and 3 bases from J, with 7 bases between. The CDR3 covers 12 residues. In germline, CDR1 is SGHRS, CDR2 YFSETQ. CDR3 nucleotides: TGCGCCAGCAGCTCTAACTACTACGAGCAGTACTTC. Translation gives CASSSNYYEQYF.

The rearrangement links TRBV7-9 to TRBJ1-6; no firm D call. CDR3 length equals 15 residues. Germline loops: CDR1 SEHNR, CDR2 FQNEAQ (reference sequence). Trimming removed 1 base at V and 6 bases at J, with 10 bases between. In DNA form, the CDR3 reads TGTGCCAGCAGCTTAGTTGGGATCGGTAATTCACCCCTCCACTTT. Protein sequence: CASSLVGIGNSPLHF.